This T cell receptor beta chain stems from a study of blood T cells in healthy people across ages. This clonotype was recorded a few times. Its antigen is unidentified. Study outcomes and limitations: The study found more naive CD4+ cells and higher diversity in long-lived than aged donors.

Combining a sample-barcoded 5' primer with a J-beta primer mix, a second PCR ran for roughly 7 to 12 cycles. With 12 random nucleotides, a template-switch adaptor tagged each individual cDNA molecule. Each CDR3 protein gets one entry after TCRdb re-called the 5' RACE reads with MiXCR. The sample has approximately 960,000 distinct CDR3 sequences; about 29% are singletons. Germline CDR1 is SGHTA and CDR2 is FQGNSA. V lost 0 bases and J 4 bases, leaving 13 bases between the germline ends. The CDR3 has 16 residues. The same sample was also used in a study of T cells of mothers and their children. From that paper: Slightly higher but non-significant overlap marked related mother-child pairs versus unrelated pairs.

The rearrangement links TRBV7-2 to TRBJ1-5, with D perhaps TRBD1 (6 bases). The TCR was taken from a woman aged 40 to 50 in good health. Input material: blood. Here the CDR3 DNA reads TGTGCCAGCAGCTTAGCGACCCAAGGGGGAAATCAGCCCCAGCATTTT. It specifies CASSLATQGGNQPQHF. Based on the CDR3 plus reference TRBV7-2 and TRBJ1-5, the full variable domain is GAGVSQSPSNKVTEKGKDVELRCDPISGHTALYWYRQSLGQGLEFLIYFQGNSAPDKSGLPSDRFSAERTGGSVSTLTIQRTQQEDSAVYLCASSLATQGGNQPQHFGDGTRLSIL.